This T cell receptor (beta chain) was recovered during a study of blood T cell repertoires in COVID-19. Study-wide context: Samples of COVID-19 (acute and convalescent) were obtained from the United States, Italy and Spain.

It was during active infection that Seattle patients were enrolled and then longitudinally followed. The length of the CDR3 is 13 residues. The germline V gene encodes CDR1 LGHNT and CDR2 FRNRAP. V was pared by 5 bases and J by 3 bases, with 10 bases between. Per the authors' pipeline: The authors estimated nucleated cell counts from reference gene primer amplification. The repertoire was sequenced with immunoSEQ multiplex PCR; TCRdb's copy has only in-frame clones and lacks some. V and J calls plus clone size are reproduced from that table; the DNA served to infer D and trimming. The table includes approximately 120,000 clones, 70% to 75% detected once.

The receptor's source is an elderly man with COVID-19, enrolled during active disease. The specimen was peripheral blood. J is TRBJ1-1 and V is TRBV12-5; D gene uncertain. The CDR3 spells CASGREADTEAFF. CDR3 nucleotides: TGTGCTAGTGGTAGGGAGGCGGACACTGAAGCTTTCTTT.